Each of the 17 T cell receptor beta chains below was sequenced from the same sample in a study of cytomegalovirus exposure and HLA in healthy donors. The PCR had 60 Vbeta and 13 Jbeta primers. The protocol was immunoSEQ multiplex PCR, while the TCRdb copy is restricted to in-frame clones and leaves out a portion. The sample includes about 150,000 clones, 55% to 75% of them seen just once. The sequencing input was PBMCs. The source is a woman aged 55-70 years in good health and CMV-seropositive.

The V call is TRBV6-1, the J call TRBJ2-5; 11 positions match TRBD2. With V trimmed by 4 bases and J by 2 bases, 6 bases remained unmatched. Germline V CDR1 and CDR2: MNHNS, SASEGT. This CDR3 contains 16 residues. The CDR3 region is CASSARRLAGQETQYF. Written as DNA, the CDR3 is TGTGCCAGCAGTGCCCGCCGACTAGCGGGACAAGAGACCCAGTACTTC.

The rearrangement joins TRBV5-6 to TRBJ1-3, with a tentative D call TRBD1 (6 bases). Germline CDR1 is SGHDT and CDR2 is YYEEEE. Trimming took 2 bases from V and 3 from J, leaving 15 bases between them. The CDR3 consists of 16 residues. CDR3 DNA: TGTGCCAGCAGCTTTAGGCAGGGGATTCTTGGAAACACCATATATTTT. Amino acids: CASSFRQGILGNTIYF.

The rearrangement links TRBV5-1 to TRBJ2-1; 13 positions match TRBD2. Germline trimming cut 1 base from V and 10 bases from J; bases unmatched to any gene: 5. Germline V CDR1 and CDR2: SGHRS, YFSETQ. This CDR3 spans 15 amino acids. This CDR3 reads CASSLTGLAGVEQFF. The DNA for the CDR3 is TGCGCCAGCAGCTTGACTGGACTAGCGGGAGTCGAGCAGTTCTTC.

The CDR3 here is CASSRSVDEQYF. Written as DNA, the CDR3 is TGTGCCAGCAGCCGTTCGGTGGACGAGCAGTACTTC. V is TRBV5-8 and J is TRBJ2-7; no clear D gene. CDR1 is SGHTS and CDR2 is YDEGEE in the germline V gene. CDR3 length equals 12 residues. Trimming took off 4 bases at V and 5 bases at J, with 10 bases between the two ends.

CDR3 amino acids: CASSLGQGQTQYF. The CDR3 coding sequence is TGCGCCAGCAGCTTGGGCCAGGGCCAGACCCAGTACTTC. The rearrangement links TRBV5-1 to TRBJ2-5, with TRBD1 as a possible D gene (5 bases). V was shortened by 0 bases and J by 6 bases, with 9 bases between the two germline ends. The germline CDR1 and CDR2 sequences are SGHRS and YFSETQ. This CDR3 is 13 amino acids long.

The V call is TRBV5-6, the J call TRBJ2-5, with TRBD2 matching 11 bases. The CDR3 length is 17 residues. In germline, CDR1 is SGHDT, CDR2 YYEEEE. With 0 bases clipped from V and 7 bases from J, the junction kept 11 bases outside the gene matches. CDR3 coding DNA: TGTGCCAGCAGCTTGGGGGAGGGACTAGCGGCCCCCAGGACCCAGTACTTC. Its translation: CASSLGEGLAAPRTQYF.

The sample holds a few counts of this clone. V is TRBV18 and J is TRBJ2-5, with 10 bases lining up with TRBD1. The length of the CDR3 is 14 residues. In germline, CDR1 is KGHSH, CDR2 LQKENI. V shed 3 bases, J shed 3 bases, and the junction held 1 base outside the gene matches. The CDR3, as DNA: TGTGCCAGCTCACCGGGGACAGGGGAAGAGACCCAGTACTTC. Translation: CASSPGTGEETQYF.

This clone was seen many times. The V and J genes are TRBV4-1 and TRBJ1-1, with 7 bases matching TRBD1. V dropped 1 base and J dropped 8; count of bases not matched to a gene: 10. The germline V gene has CDR1 MGHRA and CDR2 YSYEKL. The CDR3 contains 15 residues. CDR3 in amino acids: CASSQAMTGRVEAFF. As DNA, the CDR3 is TGCGCCAGCAGCCAAGCAATGACAGGGCGTGTAGAAGCTTTCTTT.

There are a few counts of this clone. The J gene is TRBJ2-7, the V gene TRBV4-3, with D possibly being TRBD2 (6 bases). The CDR3 is 17 amino acids. Germline V gene lookup returns CDR1 LGHNA and CDR2 YSLEER. The V end lost 0 bases, the J end lost 2 bases, and 17 bases lay between the germline ends. The CDR3 nucleotides are TGCGCCAGCAGCCAAGATCGGGTTGCGGGACTGCCCTACGAGCAGTACTTC. Translation: CASSQDRVAGLPYEQYF.

The chain carries TRBV19 and TRBJ2-2, with 7 bases aligning to TRBD1. CDR3 length equals 15 residues. Germline CDR1 reads LNHDA; CDR2 reads SQIVND (reference sequence). V lost 10 bases and J lost 6; bases outside the gene matches: 14. The CDR3 is CATFRDRGIPGELFF. The CDR3 coding sequence is TGTGCCACCTTTCGGGACAGAGGGATCCCCGGGGAGCTGTTTTTT.

The chain joins TRBV5-1 to TRBJ1-3, with 11 nucleotides matching TRBD1. Per germline, CDR1 SGHRS and CDR2 YFSETQ. V lost 4 bases, J lost 1 base, and 7 bases stayed unmatched. CDR3 length: 17 amino acids. DNA of the CDR3: TGCGCCAGCAGCATCGGACAGGGGGCACGGTCTGGAAACACCATATATTTT. Translation gives CASSIGQGARSGNTIYF. Full variable domain (rest looked up from reference TRBV5-1 and TRBJ1-3): KAGVTQTPRYLIKTRGQQVTLSCSPISGHRSVSWYQQTPGQGLQFLFEYFSETQRNKGNFPGRFSGRQFSNSRSEMNVSTLELGDSALYLCASSIGQGARSGNTIYFGEGSWLTVV.

The gene calls are TRBV28 and TRBJ1-5, with D unclear. Deletions cut 5 bases from V and 7 bases from J, with 12 bases between. The CDR3 covers 13 residues. Germline CDR1 MDHEN, CDR2 SYDVKM. In DNA form, the CDR3 reads TGTGCCAGCAGTCGAGTGTTGGGCCAGCCCCAGCATTTT. Translating gives CASSRVLGQPQHF.

The chain combines TRBV28 with TRBJ1-2, with TRBD1 matching 9 bases. The germline gives CDR1 MDHEN, CDR2 SYDVKM. The CDR3 runs to 12 residues. J gave up 7 bases and V 4 bases, and 1 base lay outside the gene matches. The CDR3 coding sequence is TGTGCCAGCAGTTCGGGACAGGGTGGCTACACCTTC. Translation gives CASSSGQGGYTF.

The chain combines TRBV5-1 with TRBJ2-1, with 13 positions matching TRBD2. J gave up 13 bases and V 0 bases, and 10 bases lay outside the gene matches. Germline lookup yields CDR1 SGHRS and CDR2 YFSETQ. The CDR3 runs 16 residues. Written as DNA, the CDR3 is TGCGCCAGCAGCTTGGATGGACTAGCGGGAGTAACTAGCCAGTTCTTC. Translation: CASSLDGLAGVTSQFF.

This clone has just a few counts. This sequence joins TRBV7-2 and TRBJ2-7; 12 bases fit TRBD2. The germline V gene encodes CDR1 SGHTA and CDR2 FQGNSA. Trimming removed 5 bases from V and 2 bases from J; junction bases left unmatched: 4. The length of the CDR3 is 15 residues. CDR3 sequence (DNA): TGTGCCAGCAGCCAGACTAGCGGGAGTACCTACGAGCAGTACTTC. As protein: CASSQTSGSTYEQYF.

This clone was detected only a few times. The rearrangement uses TRBV6-1 and TRBJ1-3; D may be TRBD1 (6 bases). Trimming stripped 2 bases from V and 5 bases from J, with 19 bases between. The germline gives CDR1 MNHNS, CDR2 SASEGT. This CDR3 is built from 17 residues. The CDR3 spells CASSESGGGGRRNTIYF. The CDR3 DNA sequence: TGTGCCAGCAGTGAATCTGGGGGCGGGGGGCGAAGAAACACCATATATTTT.

This chain links TRBV7-9 with TRBJ2-1; 9 bases are a match to TRBD2. The V and J ends lost 1 base and 9 bases, in that order; junction bases with no gene match: 10. The CDR3 length is 16 residues. The V gene's germline CDR1 is SEHNR and CDR2 FQNEAQ (reference sequence). As DNA, the CDR3 is TGTGCCAGCAGCTTAGAGGCGGGAGGGCCAATGGGTGAGCAGTTCTTC. Its translation: CASSLEAGGPMGEQFF.